What follows is one T cell receptor (beta chain) and its context. These data originate in a study of blood T cell repertoires in COVID-19. Across the whole study: PBMCs, B-cell-depleted T cells, or T cells were the source of the cDNA or gDNA that made up the material.

Sequencing used immunoSEQ multiplex PCR; TCRdb keeps in-frame clones, though not all of them. The repertoire holds 210,000 or so clones, around 90% seen once, with around 7% in the top ten. This CDR3 contains 14 residues. V shed 6 bases, J shed 7 bases, and the junction held 8 bases outside the gene matches. The V gene's germline CDR1 is SGHRS and CDR2 YFSETQ. Sequencing was performed on peripheral blood. This clonotype was sampled from a man aged 40-49 years with acute or convalescent COVID-19. V gene TRBV5-1 combines with J gene TRBJ1-4; 8 nucleotides align to TRBD1. The CDR3 DNA follows: TGCGCCAGCAAATCCCGGACAGGGAGTGAAAAACTGTTTTTT. Amino acid sequence: CASKSRTGSEKLFF.